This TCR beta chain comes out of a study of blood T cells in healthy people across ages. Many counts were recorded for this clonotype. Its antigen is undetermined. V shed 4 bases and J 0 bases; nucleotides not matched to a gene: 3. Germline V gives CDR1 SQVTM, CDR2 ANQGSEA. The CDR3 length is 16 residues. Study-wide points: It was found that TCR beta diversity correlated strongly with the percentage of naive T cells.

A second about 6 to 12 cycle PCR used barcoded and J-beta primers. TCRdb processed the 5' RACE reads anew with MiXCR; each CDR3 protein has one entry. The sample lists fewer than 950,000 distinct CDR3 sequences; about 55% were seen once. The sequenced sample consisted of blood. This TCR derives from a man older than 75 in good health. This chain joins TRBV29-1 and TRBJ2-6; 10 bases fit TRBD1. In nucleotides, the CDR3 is TGCAGCGTTGGTCGGACAGGGGGCTCTGGGGCCAACGTCCTGACTTTC. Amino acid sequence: CSVGRTGGSGANVLTF.